Listed below are T cell receptor beta chains from one sample, sequenced in a study of T-cell memory formation after mild COVID-19. In TCRdb, the 5' RACE reads were re-called with MiXCR into one record per CDR3 protein. The sample yields tens of thousands of distinct CDR3 sequences, 5% to 7% seen once. The sequenced sample was PBMCs or a T cell subset sorted from them (not recorded which). The origin of the receptors is an adult who had mild COVID-19 (a few samples of this study predate the infection). Cell type and time point are not known. Both conserved end residues are part of each CDR3. Clone size appears in some rows only: once, few, many, or a class for an expanded clone.

j_gene: TRBJ2-7; abundance: many; v_gene: TRBV5-1; CDR3aa: CASSLEGEQYF
j_gene: TRBJ2-1; abundance: many; v_gene: TRBV3-1; CDR3aa: CASSQGQGILDEQFF
j_gene: TRBJ1-6; abundance: few; v_gene: TRBV6-1; CDR3aa: CASSERITLHF
j_gene: TRBJ2-2; abundance: many; v_gene: TRBV7-6; CDR3aa: CASSARSLANTGELFF
j_gene: TRBJ2-3; abundance: many; v_gene: TRBV4-1; CDR3aa: CASSQVGRSTSTDTQYF
j_gene: TRBJ2-1; abundance: many; v_gene: TRBV10-3; CDR3aa: CAIGQGARDEQFF
j_gene: TRBJ2-5; abundance: NA; v_gene: TRBV5-1; CDR3aa: CASSLGLTGGVETQYF
j_gene: TRBJ1-1; abundance: few; v_gene: TRBV9; CDR3aa: CASSPGGTGIRTEAFF
j_gene: TRBJ1-1; abundance: few; v_gene: TRBV7-2; CDR3aa: CASSSFRNTEAFF
j_gene: TRBJ2-1; abundance: many; v_gene: TRBV12-3/TRBV12-4; CDR3aa: CASSSRDPAYNEQFF
j_gene: TRBJ2-1; abundance: few; v_gene: TRBV4-1; CDR3aa: CASSQGLAGEWNEQFF
j_gene: TRBJ2-5; abundance: many; v_gene: TRBV7-8; CDR3aa: CASIRTGGGETQYF
j_gene: TRBJ2-3; abundance: many; v_gene: TRBV14; CDR3aa: CASSQAGGPLTQYF
j_gene: TRBJ2-2; abundance: few; v_gene: TRBV9; CDR3aa: CASSVEVGRTGELFF
j_gene: TRBJ2-5; abundance: NA; v_gene: TRBV4-1; CDR3aa: CASSQDWDSRRETQYF
j_gene: TRBJ1-2; abundance: few; v_gene: TRBV7-2; CDR3aa: CASSPSRGLNYGYTF
j_gene: TRBJ2-1; abundance: many; v_gene: TRBV7-2; CDR3aa: CASSLSGWTSGTHSYNEQFF
j_gene: TRBJ2-2; abundance: many; v_gene: TRBV24-1; CDR3aa: CATSDFVKGNTGELFF
j_gene: TRBJ2-3; abundance: many; v_gene: TRBV20-1; CDR3aa: CSAGDRGGTDTQYF
j_gene: TRBJ1-1; abundance: NA; v_gene: TRBV18; CDR3aa: CASSPQGAGTEAFF
j_gene: TRBJ2-3; abundance: many; v_gene: TRBV4-3; CDR3aa: CASSHSRKALTDTQYF
j_gene: TRBJ2-7; abundance: NA; v_gene: TRBV4-1; CDR3aa: CASSQLRTTAEPYEQYF
j_gene: TRBJ1-1; abundance: many; v_gene: TRBV5-1; CDR3aa: CASKFSPDRTNTEAFF
j_gene: TRBJ1-4; abundance: NA; v_gene: TRBV10-3; CDR3aa: CAISPMGKNEKLFF
j_gene: TRBJ2-6; abundance: NA; v_gene: TRBV20-1; CDR3aa: CSARDPRGANVMTF
j_gene: TRBJ2-7; abundance: NA; v_gene: TRBV18; CDR3aa: CASSHGQGTTYEQYF
j_gene: TRBJ1-5; abundance: many; v_gene: TRBV7-2; CDR3aa: CASSLVAVGVRNQPQHF
j_gene: TRBJ1-2; abundance: many; v_gene: TRBV7-2; CDR3aa: CASSPTQIAHGYTF
j_gene: TRBJ2-5; abundance: many; v_gene: TRBV6-2/TRBV6-3; CDR3aa: CASSPAGGGETQYF
j_gene: TRBJ2-3; abundance: many; v_gene: TRBV3-1; CDR3aa: CASRRGRTDTQYF
j_gene: TRBJ2-1; abundance: medium-sized; v_gene: TRBV5-1; CDR3aa: CASSTEQGHNEQFF
j_gene: TRBJ2-3; abundance: NA; v_gene: TRBV29-1; CDR3aa: CSVSRGNTDTQYF
j_gene: TRBJ2-3; abundance: many; v_gene: TRBV7-2; CDR3aa: CASSLTWTTRTDTQYF
j_gene: TRBJ2-2; abundance: NA; v_gene: TRBV7-9; CDR3aa: CASSLWGGSNTGELFF
j_gene: TRBJ2-5; abundance: many; v_gene: TRBV12-3/TRBV12-4; CDR3aa: CASSRDRGRGETQYF
j_gene: TRBJ1-2; abundance: NA; v_gene: TRBV29-1; CDR3aa: CSVEDPIRDTTF
j_gene: TRBJ2-1; abundance: NA; v_gene: TRBV7-9; CDR3aa: CASSPTSGGKHEQFF
j_gene: TRBJ2-7; abundance: many; v_gene: TRBV6-2/TRBV6-3; CDR3aa: CASSSTGGGEQYF
j_gene: TRBJ2-7; abundance: NA; v_gene: TRBV28; CDR3aa: CASSKGDYEQYF
j_gene: TRBJ2-3; abundance: many; v_gene: TRBV7-2; CDR3aa: CASSLATRGHTQYF
j_gene: TRBJ1-4; abundance: few; v_gene: TRBV18; CDR3aa: CASSPRSLTGEKLFF
j_gene: TRBJ2-1; abundance: many; v_gene: TRBV12-3/TRBV12-4; CDR3aa: CASSFRTSRNNEQFF
j_gene: TRBJ2-1; abundance: many; v_gene: TRBV20-1; CDR3aa: CSADSFEGSYNEQFF
j_gene: TRBJ1-1; abundance: many; v_gene: TRBV4-3; CDR3aa: CASSTDRGDTEAFF
j_gene: TRBJ2-1; abundance: few; v_gene: TRBV7-3; CDR3aa: CASRLSSGRYNEQFF
j_gene: TRBJ2-1; abundance: many; v_gene: TRBV7-3; CDR3aa: CASSRRTGNNEQFF
j_gene: TRBJ1-3; abundance: few; v_gene: TRBV5-6; CDR3aa: CASSLRGVNGNTIYF
j_gene: TRBJ1-4; abundance: NA; v_gene: TRBV7-9; CDR3aa: CASNQGDATNEKLFF
j_gene: TRBJ1-2; abundance: NA; v_gene: TRBV3-1; CDR3aa: CASSSQTAPYGYTF
j_gene: TRBJ2-5; abundance: many; v_gene: TRBV7-2; CDR3aa: CASSTQTGTETQYF
j_gene: TRBJ1-1; abundance: NA; v_gene: TRBV4-3; CDR3aa: CASSRVRDGYTEAFF